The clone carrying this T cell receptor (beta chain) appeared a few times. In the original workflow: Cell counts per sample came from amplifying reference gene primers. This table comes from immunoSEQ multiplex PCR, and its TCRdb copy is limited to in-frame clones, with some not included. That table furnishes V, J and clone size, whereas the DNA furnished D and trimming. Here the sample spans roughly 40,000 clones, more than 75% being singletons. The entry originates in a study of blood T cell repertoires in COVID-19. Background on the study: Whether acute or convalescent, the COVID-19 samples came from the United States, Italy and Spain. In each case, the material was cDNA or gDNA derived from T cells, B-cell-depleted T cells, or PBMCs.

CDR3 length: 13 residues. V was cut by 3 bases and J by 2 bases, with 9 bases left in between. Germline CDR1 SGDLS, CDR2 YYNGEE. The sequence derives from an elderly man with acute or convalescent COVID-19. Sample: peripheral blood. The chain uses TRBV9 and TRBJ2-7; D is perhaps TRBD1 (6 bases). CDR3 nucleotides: TGTGCCAGCAGCGCCTACAGGGCCTACGAGCAGTACTTC. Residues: CASSAYRAYEQYF.